What follows are 5 T cell receptor beta chains derived from one specimen sequenced in a study of early T cells in non-severe SARS-CoV-2 infection. From the 5' RACE reads, TCRdb called clonotypes with MiXCR, one entry per CDR3 protein. The profile shows tens of thousands of distinct CDR3 sequences, about 11% of them singletons. Sequenced: whole blood. Receptors originate from an adult who was a healthcare worker with PCR-confirmed SARS-CoV-2 infection or an uninfected control (not recorded which).

Many counts were recorded for this clonotype. The chain joins TRBV7-8 to TRBJ2-1, with TRBD2 matching over 12 bases. This CDR3 has 15 residues. Germline V gene sequence: CDR1 SGHVS, CDR2 FQNEAQ. The V and J ends lost 1 base and 8 bases, in that order; junction bases with no gene match: 3. In nucleotides, the CDR3 is TGTGCCAGCAGCTTAGGACTAGCGGGAGTGTATGAGCAGTTCTTC. Protein sequence: CASSLGLAGVYEQFF.

This clonotype came up many times. The V and J genes are TRBV5-1 and TRBJ2-1, with D perhaps TRBD2 (6 bases). This CDR3 comprises 13 residues. Germline CDR1 and CDR2: SGHRS and YFSETQ. Trimming removed 5 bases from V and 8 bases from J, with 14 bases in between. This CDR3 is CASSPGSSDEQFF. In DNA form, the CDR3 reads TGCGCCAGCAGTCCCGGGTCTAGCGATGAGCAGTTCTTC.

This clonotype was recorded at least ten times. The V gene is TRBV30, the J gene TRBJ2-2; D is ambiguous. The V and J ends lost 7 bases and 5 bases respectively, with 14 bases between them. CDR3 size: 13 residues. From germline, CDR1 is GTSNPN and CDR2 SVGIG (reference sequence). Here the CDR3 DNA reads TGTGCCTCACCCTGGTATGCAACCGGGGAGCTGTTTTTT. Translation gives CASPWYATGELFF.

V gene TRBV7-9 combines with J gene TRBJ2-7, with TRBD1 identical over 8 bases. CDR1 and CDR2 from the germline V gene are SEHNR and FQNEAQ (reference sequence). The junction had 2 bases not matched to a gene; V was cut back by 7 bases and J by 3 bases. The CDR3 has 12 residues. The CDR3 nucleotides read TGTGCCAGCAACGGACAGGGCTACGAGCAGTACTTC. It yields the protein CASNGQGYEQYF.

With regard to this clonotype: A read error may be the cause here, since a much bigger clone is one base away. The chain joins TRBV11-2 to TRBJ1-4; a weak D match, TRBD1 (5 bases). The CDR3 length is 15 residues. The germline V gene encodes CDR1 SGHAT and CDR2 FQNNGV. CDR3 coding DNA: TGTGTCAGCAGCTGGGACGGCAGAACTAATGAAAAACTGTTTTTT. It specifies CVSSWDGRTNEKLFF.